This T cell receptor beta chain was identified in a study of blood T cell repertoires in COVID-19. About the study: Both acute and convalescent COVID-19 samples were obtained from the United States, Italy and Spain. In each case, the material was cDNA or gDNA derived from T cells, B-cell-depleted T cells, or PBMCs.

How the authors handled the data: Counts of nucleated cells, estimated from reference gene primer amplification, were obtained. The protocol was immunoSEQ multiplex PCR, while the TCRdb copy is restricted to in-frame clones and leaves out a portion. The V and J calls and clone size are taken from that table; D and trimming were inferred from the DNA. The table records approximately 250,000 clones, 75% to 90% of them present only once. Germline CDR1 SGHRS, CDR2 YFSETQ. V trimming: 2 bases; J trimming: 8 bases; junction bases outside the gene matches: 7. This CDR3 region has 14 residues. This TCR was recovered from a man between 25 and 39 years old with active or convalescent COVID-19. The chain links TRBV5-1 to TRBJ1-2; TRBD1 aligns across 9 bases. Material: peripheral blood. CDR3 loop: CASSLGTGPRGYTF. The CDR3 region has the DNA TGCGCCAGCAGCTTAGGGACAGGGCCCCGGGGCTACACCTTC.